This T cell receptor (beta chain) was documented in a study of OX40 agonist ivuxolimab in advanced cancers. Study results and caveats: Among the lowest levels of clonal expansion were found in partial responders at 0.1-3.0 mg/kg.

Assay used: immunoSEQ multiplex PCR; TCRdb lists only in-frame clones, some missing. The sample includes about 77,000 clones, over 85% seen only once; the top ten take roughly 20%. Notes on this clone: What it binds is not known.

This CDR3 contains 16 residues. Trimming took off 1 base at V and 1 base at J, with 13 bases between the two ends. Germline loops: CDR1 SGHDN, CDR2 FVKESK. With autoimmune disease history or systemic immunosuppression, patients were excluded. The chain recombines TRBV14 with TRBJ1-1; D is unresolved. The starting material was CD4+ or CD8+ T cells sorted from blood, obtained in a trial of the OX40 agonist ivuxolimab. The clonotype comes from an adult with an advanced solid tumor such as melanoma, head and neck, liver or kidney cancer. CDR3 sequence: CASSQGRREANTEAFF. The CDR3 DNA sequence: TGTGCCAGCAGCCAAGGTAGGAGGGAGGCGAACACTGAAGCTTTCTTT.